This T cell receptor beta chain was documented in a study of siplizumab effects on memory and regulatory T cells. Study results and limitations: The mean Treg-derived percentage of mappable alloreactive CD4+ clones was 55% to 80% with siplizumab compared with approximately 25% in controls. The alloreactive clones that mapped to unstimulated subsets made up only a minor fraction.

Trimming removed 9 bases from V and 3 bases from J; junction bases left unmatched: 6. Germline V lookup: CDR1 MGHDK, CDR2 SYGVNS. The CDR3 is 14 amino acids. Sequenced by immunoSEQ multiplex PCR; TCRdb stores in-frame clones only, minus some. The table has around 100,000 clones, over 90% seen once. Comments on this clone: Its antigen remains unidentified.

V is TRBV25-1 and J is TRBJ1-5, with 9 bases matching TRBD1. Specimen: Tregs sorted from blood. The TCR comes from a human donor in good health. The CDR3 sequence: CASRGTGINQPQHF. Written as DNA, the CDR3 is TGTGCCAGTAGGGGGACAGGGATCAATCAGCCCCAGCATTTT.